This TCR beta chain was retrieved from a study of regulatory T cells in long-lasting Graves disease. Study details: Those with persistent Graves' disease had received antithyroid drugs for over 5 years with positive TSH receptor antibodies. General observations from the study: Reduced TCR diversity was observed in persistent Graves' patients versus newly diagnosed patients. Preferential use of TRBV28, TRBJ1-2 and TRBJ2-5 was seen in persistent disease.

Remarks on this clonotype: Its antigen is unknown.

Trimming left V 4 bases short and J 4 bases short, with 16 bases between. Germline V gene sequence: CDR1 SGHRS, CDR2 YFSETQ. The CDR3 runs to 15 residues. Time point reported: persistent/refractory GD, antithyroid drugs over 5 years with positive TRAb. Extracted PBMC RNA gave rise to the TCR library. It was by American Thyroid Association guidelines that Graves' disease was diagnosed. Relying on iRepertoire HTBI primers and Arm-PCR of CDR3 regions, the team built TCR beta libraries. TCRdb re-called the multiplex PCR reads with MiXCR, one entry per CDR3 protein. Of approximately 360,000 distinct CDR3 sequences detected, 23% appear once; the ten largest clones hold 25% to 30%.

This sample comprised peripheral blood mononuclear cells (PBMCs), obtained when the disease was refractory, from a patient treated with antithyroid drugs. The source of this sequence is a woman aged 40 to 49 with Graves disease. The chain is built from TRBV5-1 and TRBJ2-3, with D perhaps TRBD1 or TRBD2 (6 bases each). In nucleotides, the CDR3 is TGCGCCAGCAGCCGCGGGACAAATGGGGCAGATACGCAGTATTTT. As protein: CASSRGTNGADTQYF.